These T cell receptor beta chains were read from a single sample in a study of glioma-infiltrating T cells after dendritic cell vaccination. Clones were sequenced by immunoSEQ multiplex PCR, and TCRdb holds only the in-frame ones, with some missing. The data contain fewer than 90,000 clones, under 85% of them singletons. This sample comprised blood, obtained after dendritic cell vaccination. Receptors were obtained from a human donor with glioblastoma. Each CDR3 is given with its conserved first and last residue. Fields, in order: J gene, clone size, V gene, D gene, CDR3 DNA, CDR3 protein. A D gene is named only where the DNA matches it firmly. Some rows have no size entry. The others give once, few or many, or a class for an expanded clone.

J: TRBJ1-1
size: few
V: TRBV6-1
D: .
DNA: TGTGCCACTCAGGAATCTGTTGGCCACACTGAAGCTTTCTTT
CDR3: CATQESVGHTEAFF

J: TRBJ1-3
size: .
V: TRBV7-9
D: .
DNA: TGTGCCAGCAGCTCACCGGAGAGAAGCCGGAGCTCTGGAAACACCATATATTTT
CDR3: CASSSPERSRSSGNTIYF

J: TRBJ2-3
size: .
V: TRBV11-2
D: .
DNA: TGTGCCAGCAGCCCTAATACAGGAGATACGCAGTATTTT
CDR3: CASSPNTGDTQYF

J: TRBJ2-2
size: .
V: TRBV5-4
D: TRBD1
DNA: TGTGCCAGCAGCCCGCCGGGACAGGGGGGTCCCGGGGAGCTGTTTTTT
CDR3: CASSPPGQGGPGELFF

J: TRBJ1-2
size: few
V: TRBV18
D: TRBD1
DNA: TGTGCCAGCTCACTACAAACAGGGGGAGCTGGCTACACCTTC
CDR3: CASSLQTGGAGYTF

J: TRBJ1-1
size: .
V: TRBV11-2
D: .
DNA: TGTGCCAGCAGCTTTCAACAGGTGGGCACTGAAGCTTTCTTT
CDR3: CASSFQQVGTEAFF

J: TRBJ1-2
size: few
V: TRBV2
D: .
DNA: TGTGCCAGCAGTGTTGGAGTCAGCGGCTCTTATGGCTACACCTTC
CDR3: CASSVGVSGSYGYTF

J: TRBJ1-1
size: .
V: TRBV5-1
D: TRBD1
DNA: TGCGCCAGCAGCCTGGACAGGGGGGTGAACACTGAAGCTTTCTTT
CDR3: CASSLDRGVNTEAFF

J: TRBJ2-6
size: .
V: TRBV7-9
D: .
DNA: TGTGCCAGCATCCACGGGGCTGGGGCCAACGTCCTGACTTTC
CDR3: CASIHGAGANVLTF

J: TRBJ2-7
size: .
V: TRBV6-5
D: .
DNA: TGTGCCAGCAGTTACCCCGTGGGTGGGAGCTCCTACGAGCAGTACTTC
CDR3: CASSYPVGGSSYEQYF

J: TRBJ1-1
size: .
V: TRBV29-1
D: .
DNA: TGCAGCGTGATCCAGGTGGCCAACACTGAAGCTTTCTTT
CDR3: CSVIQVANTEAFF

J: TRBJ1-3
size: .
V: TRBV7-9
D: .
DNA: TGTGCCAGCAGCTTAGATCGTCCGGGCGGGGAAAACACCATATATTTT
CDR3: CASSLDRPGGENTIYF

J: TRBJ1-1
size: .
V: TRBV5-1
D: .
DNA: TGCGCCAGCACCAATGGAGGGGGGGGCGCGGGCACTGAAGCTTTCTTT
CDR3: CASTNGGGGAGTEAFF

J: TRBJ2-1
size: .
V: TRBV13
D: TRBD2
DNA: TGTGCCAGCAGTCAACGGGGGGGGAATGAGCAGTTCTTC
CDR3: CASSQRGGNEQFF

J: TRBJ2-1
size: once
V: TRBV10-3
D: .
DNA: TGTGCCATCAGTGAGTCCACGGGGGCCTACAATGAGCAGTTCTTC
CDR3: CAISESTGAYNEQFF

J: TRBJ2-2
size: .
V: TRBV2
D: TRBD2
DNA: TGTGCCAGCAAAGAACGTAGCGGGGCAAACACCGGGGAGCTGTTTTTT
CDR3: CASKERSGANTGELFF

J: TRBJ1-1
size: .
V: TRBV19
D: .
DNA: TGTGCCAGTACCTCGGGCAGGGACACTGAAGCTTTCTTT
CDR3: CASTSGRDTEAFF

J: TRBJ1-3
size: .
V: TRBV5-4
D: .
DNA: TGTGCCAGCAGCTCGGGACTGGGCTCTGGAAACACCATATATTTT
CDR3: CASSSGLGSGNTIYF

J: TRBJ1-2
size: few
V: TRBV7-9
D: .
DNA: TGTGCCAGCAGCTCTCAGTGGGGCTACACCTTC
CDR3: CASSSQWGYTF

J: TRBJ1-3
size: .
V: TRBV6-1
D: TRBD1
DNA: TGTGCCAGCAGTGAAACCCTGACAGGGGCTGACACCATATATTTT
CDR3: CASSETLTGADTIYF

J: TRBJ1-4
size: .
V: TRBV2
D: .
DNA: TGTGCCAGCAGTGACGTCGCAGGTACTAATGAAAAACTGTTTTTT
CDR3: CASSDVAGTNEKLFF

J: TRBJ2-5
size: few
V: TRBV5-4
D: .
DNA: TGTGCCAGCAGCTTGACCCAGAAAGAGACCCAGTACTTC
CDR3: CASSLTQKETQYF

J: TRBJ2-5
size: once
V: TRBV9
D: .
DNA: TGTGCCAGCAGCCCAGGGGTTGGGGAGACCCAGTACTTC
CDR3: CASSPGVGETQYF

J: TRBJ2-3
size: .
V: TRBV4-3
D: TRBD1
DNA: TGCGCCAGCAGCAAAGGAGGAGGACAGGGATTCACAGATACGCAGTATTTT
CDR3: CASSKGGGQGFTDTQYF

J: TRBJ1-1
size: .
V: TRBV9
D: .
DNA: TGTGCCAGCAGCCCCGCAGGGAACACTGAAGCTTTCTTT
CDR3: CASSPAGNTEAFF

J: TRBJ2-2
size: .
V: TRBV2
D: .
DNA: TGTGCCAGCAGTGGGACAGTAAACACCGGGGAGCTGTTTTTT
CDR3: CASSGTVNTGELFF

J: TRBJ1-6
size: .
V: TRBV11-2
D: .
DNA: TGTGCCAGCAGCTTAGGGGCCTTCTCCTATAATTCACCCCTCCACTTT
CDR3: CASSLGAFSYNSPLHF

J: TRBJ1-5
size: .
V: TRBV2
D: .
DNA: TGTGCCAGCAGTGCACAGCTCAATCAACCCCAGCATTTT
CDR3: CASSAQLNQPQHF

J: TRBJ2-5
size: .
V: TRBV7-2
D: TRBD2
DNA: TGTGCCAGCAGCTTAAGTATAGCGGGGGGCCAAGAGACCCAGTACTTC
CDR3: CASSLSIAGGQETQYF

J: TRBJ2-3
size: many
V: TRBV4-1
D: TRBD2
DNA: TGCGCCAGCAGCCAGCTACGGGGGGTAGCGCAGTATTTT
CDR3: CASSQLRGVAQYF

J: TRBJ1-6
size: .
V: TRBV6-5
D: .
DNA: TGTGCCAGCAGTTATGCAGAGGGAGTTTCACCCCTCCACTTT
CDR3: CASSYAEGVSPLHF

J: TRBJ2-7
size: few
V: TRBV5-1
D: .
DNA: TGCGCCAGCAAACCGGGTCCAGATTCGCGCGAGCAGTACTTC
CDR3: CASKPGPDSREQYF

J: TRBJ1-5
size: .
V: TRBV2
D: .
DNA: TGTGCCAGCAGTGAGGGTCAGGGAGGGCAGCCCCAGCATTTT
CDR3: CASSEGQGGQPQHF

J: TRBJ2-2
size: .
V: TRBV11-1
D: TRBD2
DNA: TGTGCCAGCAGCTTCGGGGGGAAGAACACCGGGGAGCTGTTTTTT
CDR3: CASSFGGKNTGELFF

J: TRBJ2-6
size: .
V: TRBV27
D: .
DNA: TGTGCCAGCAGTTTTTACTCTGGGGCCAACGTCCTGACTTTC
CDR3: CASSFYSGANVLTF

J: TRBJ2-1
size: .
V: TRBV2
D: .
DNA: TGTGCCAGCAGTGTAGGGACTGCCTACAATGAGCAGTTCTTC
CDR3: CASSVGTAYNEQFF

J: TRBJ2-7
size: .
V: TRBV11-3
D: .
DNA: TGTGCCAGCAGCTTTCAGGGAGGCGAGCAGTACTTC
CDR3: CASSFQGGEQYF

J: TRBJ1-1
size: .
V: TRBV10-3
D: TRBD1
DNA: TGTGCCATCAGTGAAGGGACAGCGAACACTGAAGCTTTCTTT
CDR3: CAISEGTANTEAFF

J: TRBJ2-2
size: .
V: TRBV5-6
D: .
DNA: TGTGCCAGCAGCTCCTTGCCGGGGGACACCGGGGAGCTGTTTTTT
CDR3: CASSSLPGDTGELFF

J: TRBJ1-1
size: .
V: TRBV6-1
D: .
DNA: TGTGCCAGCAGTGGTAGGTCCCGAGGGGCTTTCTTT
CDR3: CASSGRSRGAFF

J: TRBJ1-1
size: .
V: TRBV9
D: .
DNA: TGTGCCAGCAGCCCCAGGGGACACGAAGACACTGAAGCTTTCTTT
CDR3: CASSPRGHEDTEAFF

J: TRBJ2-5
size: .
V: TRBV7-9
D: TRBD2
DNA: TGTGCCAGCAGCTTCTTGATAGCGGGGGTAGAGACCCAGTACTTC
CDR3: CASSFLIAGVETQYF

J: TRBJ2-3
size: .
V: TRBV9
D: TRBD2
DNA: TGTGCCAGCAGCGATCGACTAGCGGGGCCTACAGATACGCAGTATTTT
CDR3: CASSDRLAGPTDTQYF

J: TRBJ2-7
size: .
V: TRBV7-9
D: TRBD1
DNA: TGTGCCAGCAGCTTACCACAGGGGACCTACGAGCAGTACTTC
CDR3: CASSLPQGTYEQYF

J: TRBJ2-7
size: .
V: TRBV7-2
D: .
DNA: TGTGCCAGCAGCATTTCAACAGGGCTCACCTACGAGCAGTACTTC
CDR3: CASSISTGLTYEQYF